Below, one TCR beta chain is given with its context. Trimming left V 3 bases short and J 1 base short, with 6 bases between. Germline V gene lookup returns CDR1 SNHLY and CDR2 FYNNEI. CDR3 size: 13 residues. Original methodology: Reference gene primers were amplified, and this amplification served to estimate nucleated cell counts. Sequencing was performed with immunoSEQ multiplex PCR; in TCRdb, only in-frame clones are kept and a portion is missing. V, J and clone size are those of that table, while D and trimming were read from the DNA. The table lists over 150,000 clones, roughly four fifths of them singletons. The sample originates from a study of blood T cell repertoires in COVID-19. About the study: Collection of acute and convalescent COVID-19 samples took place in the United States, Italy and Spain. The cDNA or gDNA used as material had been derived from T cells, B-cell-depleted T cells, or PBMCs.

This sequence was found in a woman aged 55-70 years with acute or convalescent COVID-19. Sequencing was performed on peripheral blood. V gene TRBV2 combines with J gene TRBJ1-1; the D is unclear. CDR3 nucleotides: TGTGCCAGCAGTGATCTGGCGAACACTGAAGCTTTCTTT. Protein sequence: CASSDLANTEAFF. The whole variable domain, filled in from reference TRBV2 and TRBJ1-1, reads EPEVTQTPSHQVTQMGQEVILRCVPISNHLYFYWYRQILGQKVEFLVSFYNNEISEKSEIFDDQFSVERPDGSNFTLKIRSTKLEDSAMYFCASSDLANTEAFFGQGTRLTVV.